This T cell receptor (beta chain) was sequenced during a study of blood T cell repertoires in COVID-19 (dated by TCRdb to 2018 to 2021). Background for the entire study: Collaborator samples came from the United States, Italy and Spain and covered acute and convalescent phases of COVID-19. The material from the prospective study consisted of cDNA or gDNA derived from T cells, B-cell-depleted T cells, or PBMCs. Subjects who had been exposed to COVID-19, were actively infected with it, or had recovered from it provided the deeply sampled blood TCRbeta repertoires that made up the dataset. The repertoires were released in a freely available public database intended as a resource for research on the immune response to SARS-CoV-2. The samples were drawn from the first 160 participants of the ongoing ImmuneRACE study and from 1,200 or so subjects provided by 6 global collaborators. The sample metadata nearly always contained a de-identified subject ID, COVID-19 status, age in years and sex. Where HLA class I and class II types were available, the types were taken from metadata supplied by the sample provider, not from assay-based typing. Overall study outcomes, separate from this receptor: The amount of clinical and demographic metadata varied by source and participant and was provided uncurated.

Collaborating institutions collected whole blood in K2EDTA tubes following their own protocols. For TCRbeta analysis, collaborators shipped samples as frozen whole blood, isolated PBMCs, or DNA extracted from either of those sample types. TCRbeta CDR3 regions were amplified from genomic DNA by means of the immunoSEQ Assay, a bias-controlled multiplex PCR. The authors' analysis ran thus. Nucleated cell counts per sample were estimated from amplification of reference gene primers within the assay. To quantify the absolute abundance of each unique TCRbeta CDR3 rearrangement, sequence reads were collapsed and filtered. Productive Simpson clonality was computed per sample as the square root of Simpson's diversity index over productive rearrangements. TCRdb mirrors the immuneACCESS table, restricted to in-frame sequences. Some clones are absent from its copies; in checked studies, under half trace to an unresolved V gene, and the reason for the others is unknown. The V and J calls and clone size were taken over from that table, and D and trimming were inferred from the DNA. For this sample there are under 250,000 clones; roughly 85% appear just once. Together, the top ten hold around 3.4% of the sample.

Regarding this clone: Its antigen specificity is not known. Qualities for individual bases were not recorded, and no much larger clone is one base off.

Based on the germline V gene, the CDR1 and CDR2 sequences are SGHTA and FQGNSA. V drops 2 bases and J drops 7 bases, leaving 14 bases in between. The CDR3 numbers 15 residues from cysteine through phenylalanine. The CDR3 DNA has 45 bases and is translated from base 1. The sequence joins TRBV7-2 to TRBJ1-4, with TRBD1 as a weak D call on 5 bases. Specimen: peripheral blood. The TCR sequence derives from a woman aged 18-29 years with acute or convalescent COVID-19. The CDR3: CASSLRRDGGEKLFF. The DNA sequence follows: TGTGCCAGCAGCTTAAGGCGGGACGGAGGTGAAAAACTGTTTTTT.